This passage covers 29 T cell receptor beta chains from one sample sequenced in a study of radiotherapy plus CTLA-4 blockade in lung cancer. TCRdb's table, derived via immunoSEQ multiplex PCR, lists solely in-frame clones and lacks some. The sample has about 72,000 clones, about 80% seen once. The material sequenced was peripheral blood, taken from a patient treated with radiotherapy plus ipilimumab. The receptors derive from a human donor with non-small cell lung cancer who had a complete response to radiotherapy plus ipilimumab.

This chain connects TRBV7-2 to TRBJ2-2; 9 bases map to TRBD2. J was trimmed by 3 bases and V by 5 bases; bases with no gene match: 10. The CDR3 has 17 residues. CDR1 and CDR2 (germline): SGHTA, FQGNSA. CDR3 sequence reads: CASSRRGGGVHTGELFF. DNA for the CDR3: TGTGCCAGCAGCCGCCGCGGCGGGGGGGTACACACCGGGGAGCTGTTTTTT.

The rearrangement links TRBV10-3 to TRBJ2-3; 13 bases agree with TRBD2. The CDR3 totals 15 residues. CDR1 is ENHRY and CDR2 is SYGVKD in the germline V gene. The V and J ends lost 7 bases and 2 bases, in that order; junction bases with no gene match: 3. The DNA of the CDR3 is TGTGCCATCAAAGGGACTAGCGGGATCACAGATACGCAGTATTTT. The encoded protein is CAIKGTSGITDTQYF.

This rearrangement joins TRBV7-9 to TRBJ2-5, with D hard to call. Trimming shortened V by 4 bases and J by 1 base, and 4 bases separated the two germline ends. The CDR3 consists of 12 residues. The germline V gene has CDR1 SEHNR and CDR2 FQNEAQ (reference sequence). CDR3 nucleotide sequence: TGTGCCAGCAGCTCCATCCAAGAGACCCAGTACTTC. Protein: CASSSIQETQYF.

For this clone: A junction end diverges from the germline sequence, so it may reflect a read error. The CDR3 DNA is TGTGCCAGCTCACCCTGGGACAGTACTCACACCGGGGAGCTGCTTTTT. The encoded protein is CASSPWDSTHTGELLF. The gene calls are TRBV18 and TRBJ2-2; 7 bases map to TRBD1. The V gene's germline CDR1 is KGHSH and CDR2 LQKENI. The CDR3 has 16 amino acids.

This clone was detected ten times or more. The chain has TRBV10-1 and TRBJ1-2; D ambiguous. The CDR3 covers 15 residues. Germline-derived CDR1 and CDR2 are WNHNN and SYGVQD (reference sequence). The V gene lost 3 bases and the J gene lost 8 bases, with 19 bases spanning the gap. This CDR3 reads CASSESLQAPEGYTF. The CDR3 DNA reads as TGCGCCAGCAGTGAATCCCTCCAGGCCCCCGAGGGCTACACCTTC.

This clone was seen just once. The chain is built from TRBV25-1 and TRBJ1-4; TRBD1 matches 7 bases. The CDR3 sequence is 14 residues long. V gave up 6 bases and J gave up 7 bases; unmatched junction bases: 8. The germline V gene encodes CDR1 MGHDK and CDR2 SYGVNS. Here the CDR3 reads CASSRGGRGEKLFF. Here the CDR3 DNA reads TGTGCCAGCAGCAGGGGGGGGCGAGGTGAAAAACTGTTTTTT.

This clone has only a few counts. CDR3 sequence: CASSLTGNNQPQHF. The DNA for the CDR3 is TGCGCCAGCAGCCTGACAGGGAACAATCAGCCCCAGCATTTT. The chain links TRBV4-3 to TRBJ1-5, with 7 bases that match TRBD1. The J segment lost 3 bases and the V segment lost 4 bases, leaving 3 bases of the junction unmatched. From germline, CDR1 is LGHNA and CDR2 YSLEER. The CDR3 totals 14 residues.

This sequence joins TRBV18 and TRBJ1-1, with D perhaps TRBD1 (5 bases). V was clipped by 4 bases and J by 7 bases, with 7 bases between them. This CDR3 is 11 amino acids long. Germline CDR1 KGHSH, CDR2 LQKENI. CDR3: CASSQRGEAFF. The CDR3 coding sequence is TGTGCCAGCTCACAGAGGGGTGAAGCTTTCTTT.

J is TRBJ1-5 and V is TRBV10-2; D may be TRBD1 (5 bases). Trimming cost V 1 base and J 2 bases, with 9 bases left between them. The length of the CDR3 is 15 residues. CDR1 WSHSY and CDR2 SAAADI come from the germline V gene. CDR3: CASSEYGGGNQPQHF. The CDR3 DNA sequence: TGCGCCAGCAGTGAGTATGGGGGGGGCAATCAGCCCCAGCATTTT.

This clone was seen a handful of times. The chain carries TRBV10-1 and TRBJ2-1; TRBD2 matches 10 bases. The CDR3 is 15 amino acids. V gave up 3 bases and J gave up 9 bases; unmatched junction bases: 8. The germline gives CDR1 WNHNN, CDR2 SYGVQD (reference sequence). As DNA, the CDR3 is TGCGCCAGCAGTGACGAAACTAGCGGGAAGGGTGAGCAGTTCTTC. Its protein product is CASSDETSGKGEQFF.

This chain connects TRBV4-1 to TRBJ1-1, with D uncertain. CDR1 MGHRA and CDR2 YSYEKL come from the germline V gene. V gave up 4 bases and J gave up 6 bases, with 12 bases separating them. CDR3 length: 13 amino acids. CDR3 sequence reads: CASSLVVMAEAFF. Here the CDR3 DNA reads TGCGCCAGCAGCCTTGTGGTGATGGCTGAAGCTTTCTTT.

The CDR3 protein is CASSVNSQETQYF. CDR3 coding DNA: TGTGCCAGCAGTGTTAACTCACAAGAGACCCAGTACTTC. The rearrangement joins TRBV2 to TRBJ2-5; D not certain. Trimming took off 4 bases at V and 2 bases at J, with 8 bases between the two ends. The CDR3 has 13 residues. Germline CDR1 is SNHLY and CDR2 is FYNNEI.

This clone was picked up a small number of times. J is TRBJ2-3 and V is TRBV18; D is unresolved. The CDR3 is 15 amino acids. The germline V gene has CDR1 KGHSH and CDR2 LQKENI. The germline V and J ends were trimmed by 3 bases and 2 bases, with 12 bases remaining between them. CDR3 amino acids: CASSPEGSFTDTQYF. The CDR3 bases are TGTGCCAGCTCACCCGAAGGTTCCTTCACAGATACGCAGTATTTT.

The chain joins TRBV6-5 to TRBJ1-1; D unclear. Germline CDR1 MNHEY, CDR2 SVGAGI. Trimming stripped 10 bases from V and 3 bases from J, with 12 bases between. CDR3 length: 12 amino acids. The CDR3 sequence is CATSPGYTEAFF. The CDR3 DNA reads TGTGCCACCTCACCGGGTTACACTGAAGCTTTCTTT.

The V and J genes are TRBV5-1 and TRBJ1-5, with D possibly being TRBD1 (5 bases). The CDR3 spans 15 residues. Trimming removed 2 bases from V and 6 bases from J, with 15 bases in between. Germline CDR1 SGHRS, CDR2 YFSETQ. The CDR3 is CASSFEGGGTQPQHF. DNA for the CDR3: TGCGCCAGCAGCTTTGAGGGCGGAGGGACTCAGCCCCAGCATTTT.

This clone has only one observation. This sequence joins TRBV7-6 and TRBJ2-3, with D unresolved. CDR1 is SGHVS and CDR2 is FNYEAQ in the germline V gene. This CDR3 is built from 13 residues. The ends were cut back, 1 base at V and 5 bases at J, with 7 bases in the middle. The CDR3 is CASSLVGRDTQYF. In nucleotides, the CDR3 is TGTGCCAGCAGCTTAGTGGGTAGAGATACGCAGTATTTT.

The gene calls are TRBV10-3 and TRBJ1-5, with D unclear. V was trimmed by 9 bases and J by 4 bases, leaving 16 bases between them. This CDR3 contains 14 residues. Germline values: CDR1 ENHRY, CDR2 SYGVKD. The CDR3 nucleotides are TGTGCCATTTGGGAAGGAGTTTCTAATCAGCCCCAGCATTTT. It yields the protein CAIWEGVSNQPQHF.

The J gene is TRBJ1-5, the V gene TRBV7-2, with 10 positions matching TRBD1. Germline V gene data show CDR1 as SGHTA and CDR2 as FQGNSA. The CDR3 length is 14 residues. After removal of 5 bases from V and 4 bases from J, the junction contained 2 bases not matched to a gene. The CDR3 region has the DNA TGTGCCAGCAGCCCGGACAGGGGGAATCAGCCCCAGCATTTT. Protein product: CASSPDRGNQPQHF.

In its sample, this clone was seen a few times. V gene TRBV5-1 combines with J gene TRBJ2-5; the D gene is possibly TRBD2 (5 bases). CDR1 and CDR2 from the germline V gene are SGHRS and YFSETQ. Trimming removed 1 base from V and 5 bases from J, with 15 bases in between. This CDR3 is 15 amino acids long. Here the CDR3 reads CASSLPSGGFETQYF. DNA for the CDR3: TGCGCCAGCAGCTTGCCCAGCGGTGGGTTCGAGACCCAGTACTTC.

This clone has just a few counts. This chain connects TRBV7-2 to TRBJ2-4; tentatively, D is TRBD1 (6 bases). CDR1 SGHTA and CDR2 FQGNSA come from the germline V gene. This CDR3 spans 11 amino acids. V lost 5 bases to trimming and J lost 13 bases, with 12 bases between them. The CDR3 region is CASSLRDKQYF. The CDR3 region has the DNA TGTGCCAGCAGCCTTCGGGACAAACAGTACTTC.

The V call is TRBV7-9, the J call TRBJ2-1, with D possibly called TRBD1 or TRBD2 (5 bases each). The ends were cut back, 4 bases at V and 8 bases at J, with 9 bases in the middle. Germline V gene data show CDR1 as SEHNR and CDR2 as FQNEAQ (reference sequence). This CDR3 spans 12 amino acids. The CDR3 region is CASSSWGYEQFF. CDR3 nucleotide sequence: TGTGCCAGCAGCTCGTGGGGGTATGAGCAGTTCTTC.

This clone was picked up a small number of times. The gene calls are TRBV18 and TRBJ1-5, with D uncertain. CDR1 is KGHSH and CDR2 is LQKENI in the germline V gene. The V gene lost 4 bases and the J gene lost 5 bases, with 9 bases spanning the gap. The CDR3 has 13 residues. DNA of the CDR3: TGTGCCAGCTCACTAGGGTCGGATCAGCCCCAGCATTTT. As protein: CASSLGSDQPQHF.

This clone has only one observation. The rearrangement uses TRBV23-1 and TRBJ2-1, with a possible D match to TRBD1 (6 bases). TRBV23-1 is known as an ORF, though its function is uncertain. Trimming shortened V by 3 bases and J by 0 bases, and 12 bases separated the two germline ends. This CDR3 comprises 16 residues. DNA for the CDR3: TGCGCCAGCAGTCACCCCGAGGACAGCTCCTACAATGAGCAGTTCTTC. Its translation is CASSHPEDSSYNEQFF.

CDR3 in DNA: TGTGCCAGCAGTTCTCTACAGGGCCGGAGGAACACTGAAGCTTTCTTT. It is translated as CASSSLQGRRNTEAFF. The rearrangement uses TRBV6-5 and TRBJ1-1, with a weak D call TRBD1 (6 bases). The CDR3 is 16 residues long. The V and J ends lost 4 bases and 1 base respectively, with 16 bases between them. Germline V gene sequence: CDR1 MNHEY, CDR2 SVGAGI.

The chain joins TRBV7-2 to TRBJ1-2, with 7 bases lining up with TRBD1. The germline V gene encodes CDR1 SGHTA and CDR2 FQGNSA. There are 14 residues in the CDR3. Trimming removed 4 bases from V and 5 bases from J; junction bases left unmatched: 7. The CDR3 nucleotides read TGTGCCAGCAGCTCACCAGGGGGGGGTTATGGCTACACCTTC. Its translation is CASSSPGGGYGYTF.

The CDR3 here is CASNTETSGRTGAEQFF. DNA of the CDR3: TGTGCCAGTAATACGGAGACTAGCGGGAGAACGGGGGCTGAGCAGTTCTTC. This sequence joins TRBV19 and TRBJ2-1, with TRBD2 matching over 12 bases. The germline V gene has CDR1 LNHDA and CDR2 SQIVND (reference sequence). The CDR3 is made up of 17 amino acids. Trimming removed 7 bases from V and 9 bases from J; junction bases left unmatched: 16.

The chain carries TRBV29-1 and TRBJ2-1, with TRBD1 matching over 11 bases. This CDR3 is built from 14 residues. The V segment lost 5 bases and the J segment 6 bases; nucleotides outside the gene matches: 6. Looked up from germline, CDR1 is SQVTM and CDR2 is ANQGSEA. In nucleotides, the CDR3 is TGCAGCGTTAGCCGGGACAGGGGGTCCAATGAGCAGTTCTTC. Protein sequence: CSVSRDRGSNEQFF.

This CDR3 reads CASSGWVHNEQFF. The CDR3 DNA reads as TGTGCCAGCAGCGGTTGGGTACACAATGAGCAGTTCTTC. This chain joins TRBV9 and TRBJ2-1, with unresolved D. The CDR3 is made up of 13 amino acids. Germline CDR1 and CDR2: SGDLS and YYNGEE. V shed 3 bases and J shed 5 bases, with 9 bases lying between them.

The rearrangement joins TRBV7-9 to TRBJ1-1, with D unclear. From germline, CDR1 is SEHNR and CDR2 FQNEAQ (reference sequence). V was trimmed by 2 bases and J by 0 bases, leaving 10 bases between them. This CDR3 has 15 amino acids. CDR3 nucleotides: TGTGCCAGCAGCTTACGTGCAGGACTGAACACTGAAGCTTTCTTT. This codes for CASSLRAGLNTEAFF.